These 16 T cell receptor beta chains came from one sample sequenced in a study of blood T cell repertoires in COVID-19 (dated by TCRdb to 2019 to 2021). Preparation of the library involved the immunoSEQ multiplex PCR assay. TCRdb obtained this table from immuneACCESS and retained in-frame rearrangements with V and J assigned. These tables miss some clones; where compared with another copy, unresolved V genes account for less than half of the shortfall, and the remainder is unexplained. Within this sample are about 120,000 clones, with 75% to 85% of them counted one time only. Almost 4% of the sample is in the top ten clones. Sequencing input: peripheral blood. The receptors here all came from a woman of 80 years or more with acute or convalescent COVID-19.

This rearrangement joins TRBV3-1 (or the pseudogene TRBV3-2) to TRBJ2-7; 8 bases match TRBD1. Germline values: CDR1 LGHDT, CDR2 YNNKEL (reference sequence). CDR3 length: 13 amino acids. The J segment lost 4 bases and the V segment lost 2 bases, leaving 1 base of the junction unmatched. The CDR3 region is CASSQTGGYEQYF. CDR3 bases: TGTGCCAGCAGCCAAACAGGGGGGTACGAGCAGTACTTC.

The rearrangement links TRBV28 to TRBJ2-5; D ambiguous. The CDR3 length is 13 residues. The germline V gene encodes CDR1 MDHEN and CDR2 SYDVKM. V was pared by 7 bases and J by 6 bases, with 15 bases between. CDR3 amino acids: CASTHPPVKTQYF. The CDR3 nucleotides read TGTGCCAGCACCCACCCCCCGGTGAAGACCCAGTACTTC.

This chain links TRBV7-9 with TRBJ2-3; 7 bases are shared with TRBD2. J lost 4 bases, V lost 5 bases, and 9 bases had no gene match. Germline values: CDR1 SEHNR, CDR2 FQNEAQ (reference sequence). The CDR3 runs to 15 residues. CDR3 DNA sequence: TGTGCCAGCAGCACGAGCGGGGCCAGGGCAGATACGCAGTATTTT. Protein sequence: CASSTSGARADTQYF.

The V gene is TRBV5-1, the J gene TRBJ2-3; D possibly corresponds to TRBD1 (5 bases). This CDR3 has 14 residues. Germline CDR1 is SGHRS and CDR2 is YFSETQ. Trimming removed 0 bases from V and 4 bases from J, with 9 bases in between. CDR3 sequence reads: CASSLGRVPDTQYF. The CDR3 DNA reads TGCGCCAGCAGCTTGGGCAGGGTCCCAGATACGCAGTATTTT.

J is TRBJ2-1 and V is TRBV7-6; TRBD2 agrees at 8 bases. CDR3 length: 19 amino acids. J gave up 0 bases and V 4 bases, and 14 bases lay outside the gene matches. Germline CDR1 is SGHVS and CDR2 is FNYEAQ. The CDR3 nucleotides are TGTGCCAGCAGCTCCGTCGGACTAGTCGGGGGGGGCTCCTACAATGAGCAGTTCTTC. It is translated as CASSSVGLVGGGSYNEQFF.

The chain couples TRBV7-9 to TRBJ1-2; 8 positions match TRBD1. This CDR3 is built from 14 residues. Germline V gives CDR1 SEHNR, CDR2 FQNEAQ (reference sequence). The trim removed 5 bases at V and 5 bases at J, leaving 7 bases unmatched. The CDR3 reads CASSLGGQAYGYTF. CDR3 nucleotide sequence: TGTGCCAGCAGCCTCGGGGGACAGGCTTATGGCTACACCTTC. Full variable domain (rest looked up from reference TRBV7-9 and TRBJ1-2): DTGVSQNPRHKITKRGQNVTFRCDPISEHNRLYWYRQTLGQGPEFLTYFQNEAQLEKSRLLSDRFSAERPKGSFSTLEIQRTEQGDSAMYLCASSLGGQAYGYTFGSGTRLTVV.

The chain uses TRBV2 and TRBJ2-2; tentatively, D is TRBD1 (5 bases). This CDR3 has 14 residues. Germline V lookup: CDR1 SNHLY, CDR2 FYNNEI. Between the trimmed V and J ends, which lost 2 bases and 4 bases, there was a span of 8 bases. CDR3 bases: TGTGCCAGCAGTGAAAGACAGATCACCGGGGAGCTGTTTTTT. Translation: CASSERQITGELFF. The whole variable domain, filled in from reference TRBV2 and TRBJ2-2, reads EPEVTQTPSHQVTQMGQEVILRCVPISNHLYFYWYRQILGQKVEFLVSFYNNEISEKSEIFDDQFSVERPDGSNFTLKIRSTKLEDSAMYFCASSERQITGELFFGEGSRLTVL.

V usage is TRBV7-2 and J usage is TRBJ1-2; TRBD1 aligns across 10 bases. The CDR3 has 14 amino acids. Trimming cost V 5 bases and J 8 bases; bases outside gene matches: 8. In germline, CDR1 is SGHTA, CDR2 FQGNSA. The CDR3 DNA is TGTGCCAGCAGCCGCGACAGGGGGCGCGAGGGCTACACCTTC. Amino acid sequence: CASSRDRGREGYTF.

V is TRBV27 and J is TRBJ2-7, with a tentative D call TRBD2 (6 bases). V was trimmed by 5 bases and J by 0 bases, leaving 20 bases between them. Germline V CDR1 and CDR2: MNHEY, SMNVEV (reference sequence). The CDR3 totals 17 residues. The CDR3: CASSPTLGGANSYEQYF. The CDR3 nucleotides are TGTGCCAGCAGTCCTACCTTAGGCGGGGCGAACTCCTACGAGCAGTACTTC.

This chain uses TRBV28 with TRBJ1-2; 7 nucleotides agree with TRBD1. The trim removed 3 bases at V and 1 base at J, leaving 14 bases unmatched. This CDR3 contains 18 residues. In germline, CDR1 is MDHEN, CDR2 SYDVKM. The CDR3 protein is CASSLGIWGQLDNYGYTF. CDR3 bases: TGTGCCAGCAGTTTGGGTATTTGGGGACAGCTAGATAACTATGGCTACACCTTC.

This sequence joins TRBV6-1 and TRBJ1-4, with D possibly matching TRBD1 (5 bases). Germline CDR1 is MNHNS and CDR2 is SASEGT. The length of the CDR3 is 14 residues. Deletions cut 2 bases from V and 6 bases from J, with 10 bases between. CDR3: CASSERGGDEKLFF. The CDR3 DNA is TGTGCCAGCAGTGAACGGGGGGGGGATGAAAAACTGTTTTTT.

The chain carries TRBV7-2 and TRBJ2-1, with 9 bases that match TRBD2. With V trimmed by 1 base and J by 7 bases, 8 bases remained unmatched. CDR1 SGHTA and CDR2 FQGNSA come from the germline V gene. The CDR3 extends over 16 amino acids. This chain's CDR3 is CASSLVGSSGDNEQFF. In DNA form, the CDR3 reads TGTGCCAGCAGCTTAGTGGGATCTAGCGGGGATAATGAGCAGTTCTTC.

V usage is TRBV10-2 and J usage is TRBJ1-2, with D possibly being TRBD1 (5 bases). Trimming took 6 bases from V and 6 from J, leaving 20 bases between them. This CDR3 has 15 amino acids. Germline V gene sequence: CDR1 WSHSY, CDR2 SAAADI. The CDR3 coding sequence is TGCGCCAGCAGGTCCGTTACAGGCCTTAGGGATGGCTACACCTTC. This translates into CASRSVTGLRDGYTF.

J is TRBJ2-1 and V is TRBV7-3, with 12 bases lining up with TRBD2. The CDR3 extends over 17 amino acids. Germline values: CDR1 SGHTA, CDR2 FQGTGA. The junction had 13 bases not matched to a gene; V was cut back by 5 bases and J by 8 bases. In DNA, the CDR3 is TGTGCCAGCAGCGAATCTACGACTAGCGGGGGCCTTGATGAGCAGTTCTTC. This encodes CASSESTTSGGLDEQFF.

The chain links TRBV29-1 to TRBJ2-5; 9 nucleotides agree with TRBD1. Germline CDR1 and CDR2: SQVTM and ANQGSEA. V lost 8 bases and J lost 5; bases outside the gene matches: 15. This CDR3 contains 15 residues. This chain's CDR3 is CSIYSGTGFGETQYF. CDR3 sequence (DNA): TGCAGCATCTACTCCGGGACAGGGTTCGGGGAGACCCAGTACTTC.

This clone has a handful of counts. The rearrangement uses TRBV12-3 or TRBV12-4 and TRBJ1-2; TRBD1 agrees at 7 bases. The CDR3 is 13 residues long. V lost 5 bases and J lost 7; bases outside the gene matches: 7. The CDR3 is CASSSTGVSGYTF. The CDR3, as DNA: TGTGCCAGCAGTAGTACAGGGGTCAGTGGCTACACCTTC.